The 26 T cell receptor beta chains in this list originate from one sample, sequenced in a study of T cell responses to AZD1222 COVID-19 vaccine. Profiling relied on immunoSEQ multiplex PCR, and the TCRdb table lists in-frame clones only, not all of them. This sample has 90,000 to 120,000 clones; roughly 90% occur once, and the top ten carry roughly 7%. The material sequenced was peripheral blood, taken on day 0 of AZD1222 vaccination. The receptor set was obtained from an adult in good health.

The chain carries TRBV5-4 and TRBJ2-3, with TRBD2 matching over 12 bases. Germline-derived CDR1 and CDR2 are SGHNT and YYREEE (reference sequence). The CDR3 has 17 residues. The ends lost 5 bases at V and 7 bases at J; junction bases unmatched: 14. The CDR3 sequence is CASRNLAGGRGLNTQYF. Here the CDR3 DNA reads TGTGCCAGCAGGAACCTAGCGGGAGGGAGGGGGTTAAATACGCAGTATTTT.

This rearrangement joins TRBV3-1 (or the pseudogene TRBV3-2) to TRBJ1-2; TRBD1 agrees at 7 bases. The CDR3 covers 17 residues. CDR1 and CDR2 (germline): LGHDT, YNNKEL (reference sequence). The trim removed 4 bases at V and 4 bases at J, leaving 15 bases unmatched. The CDR3 region is CASSPYSPDRASYGYTF. The CDR3, as DNA: TGTGCCAGCAGCCCCTATTCCCCCGACAGGGCGTCCTATGGCTACACCTTC.

A note on this clone: One end of the junction varies from germline; a read error may be responsible. The chain joins TRBV30 to TRBJ2-1, with D perhaps TRBD2 (6 bases). Germline-derived CDR1 and CDR2 are GTSNPN and SVGIG (reference sequence). There are 15 residues in the CDR3. This CDR3 reads CAGSGPSAHYNEQFF. Here the CDR3 DNA reads TGTGCCGGGAGTGGTCCTAGCGCACACTACAATGAGCAGTTCTTC. Drawing the rest from reference TRBV30 and TRBJ2-1, the complete variable domain is SQTIHQWPATLVQPVGSPLSLECTVEGTSNPNLYWYRQAAGRGLQLLFYSVGIGQISSEVPQNLSASRPQDRQFILSSKKLLLSDSGFYLCAGSGPSAHYNEQFFGPGTRLTVL.

This clone turned up a few times. The genes are TRBV3-1 (or the pseudogene TRBV3-2) and TRBJ1-6; the D is unclear. This CDR3 comprises 15 residues. Germline CDR1 reads LGHDT; CDR2 reads YNNKEL (reference sequence). Trimming removed 1 base from V and 7 bases from J, with 11 bases in between. The CDR3 DNA is TGTGCCAGCAGCCAAGTGCGGGGATCGAATTCACCCCTCCACTTT. It yields the protein CASSQVRGSNSPLHF.

The rearrangement links TRBV4-3 to TRBJ2-3; 12 nucleotides agree with TRBD2. V shed 0 bases, J shed 4 bases, and the junction held 2 bases outside the gene matches. The V gene's germline CDR1 is LGHNA and CDR2 YSLEER. CDR3 size: 16 residues. The CDR3 nucleotides read TGCGCCAGCAGCCAAGAAGCTAGCGGGAGGGCAGATACGCAGTATTTT. This encodes CASSQEASGRADTQYF.

V usage is TRBV6-2 or TRBV6-3 and J usage is TRBJ2-7; a possible D gene is TRBD2 (5 bases). The CDR3 loop spans 15 amino acids. Trimming pared 7 bases from V and 6 bases from J, leaving 22 bases between. Germline lookup yields CDR1 MNHEY and CDR2 SVGEGT. Written as DNA, the CDR3 is TGTGCCAGCACCCCTAATGGGGAATGGAGGAGCGAGCAGTACTTC. It codes for CASTPNGEWRSEQYF.

The chain recombines TRBV5-6 with TRBJ2-2; maybe TRBD1 (5 bases). The CDR3 covers 13 residues. The V end lost 7 bases, the J end lost 2 bases, and 9 bases lay between the germline ends. The germline V gene has CDR1 SGHDT and CDR2 YYEEEE. CDR3 residues: CASRGHNTGELFF. CDR3 DNA: TGTGCCAGCCGCGGACACAACACCGGGGAGCTGTTTTTT.

This clone has more than one count but fewer than ten. This chain uses TRBV11-3 with TRBJ2-3; the D gene could be TRBD1 or TRBD2 (6 bases each). The CDR3 spans 17 residues. The germline V gene has CDR1 SGHNT and CDR2 YENEEA. V lost 2 bases and J lost 2, with 17 bases in between. CDR3 loop: CASSLSAAAGHTDTQYF. In DNA, the CDR3 is TGTGCCAGCAGCTTATCGGCCGCGGCGGGACACACAGATACGCAGTATTTT.

This clone appeared a few times. V and J are TRBV14 and TRBJ1-1; D is ambiguous. The germline CDR1 and CDR2 sequences are SGHDN and FVKESK. The CDR3 runs 13 residues. V lost 3 bases, J lost 6 bases, and 11 bases lay in between. The CDR3 DNA is TGTGCCAGCAGCCAGGGAAATTTCGCTGAAGCTTTCTTT. This codes for CASSQGNFAEAFF. Full variable domain (missing parts from reference TRBV14 and TRBJ1-1): EAGVTQFPSHSVIEKGQTVTLRCDPISGHDNLYWYRRVMGKEIKFLLHFVKESKQDESGMPNNRFLAERTGGTYSTLKVQPAELEDSGVYFCASSQGNFAEAFFGQGTRLTVV.

The rearrangement joins TRBV28 to TRBJ2-7, with 8 bases fitting TRBD2. The CDR3 extends over 14 amino acids. Germline CDR1 and CDR2: MDHEN and SYDVKM. Losses at the gene ends were 7 bases for V and 7 bases for J; bases not matched to a gene: 12. The CDR3 region has the DNA TGTGCCAGCATTTCGCGGGAGGCCTCTCGGGAGCAGTACTTC. Its translation: CASISREASREQYF.

The chain carries TRBV11-1 and TRBJ1-5; 7 bases align to TRBD1. V lost 5 bases and J lost 6; bases outside the gene matches: 4. Germline V gene sequence: CDR1 SGHAT, CDR2 FQDESV (reference sequence). The CDR3 spans 13 residues. CDR3 residues: CASSRDRGQPQHF. The CDR3 DNA sequence: TGTGCCAGCAGCCGGGACAGAGGTCAGCCCCAGCATTTT.

The V and J genes are TRBV28 and TRBJ2-7, with D tentatively TRBD2 (5 bases). The length of the CDR3 is 14 residues. Germline lookup yields CDR1 MDHEN and CDR2 SYDVKM. The V end lost 8 bases, the J end lost 2 bases, and 16 bases lay between the germline ends. CDR3: CASVGEWAAYEQYF. CDR3 sequence (DNA): TGTGCCAGCGTCGGGGAGTGGGCGGCCTACGAGCAGTACTTC.

V and J are TRBV5-5 and TRBJ2-7; no clear D. Germline-derived CDR1 and CDR2 are SGHKS and YYEKEE (reference sequence). CDR3 size: 12 residues. Trimming cost V 3 bases and J 3 bases, with 7 bases left between them. The CDR3 DNA is TGTGCCAGCAGCTCCATTAGCTACGAGCAGTACTTC. The encoded protein is CASSSISYEQYF.

This clone was picked up a small number of times. The chain is built from TRBV28 and TRBJ1-2; D not resolved. The CDR3 sequence is 15 residues long. Looked up from germline, CDR1 is MDHEN and CDR2 is SYDVKM. V dropped 5 bases and J dropped 0 bases, with 13 bases sitting between them. Here the CDR3 reads CASSPPSKTNYGYTF. In nucleotides, the CDR3 is TGTGCCAGCAGTCCCCCGTCTAAGACTAACTATGGCTACACCTTC.

The chain uses TRBV7-3 and TRBJ1-1; no reliable D call. V was cut by 5 bases and J by 1 base, with 11 bases left in between. Germline CDR1 SGHTA, CDR2 FQGTGA. The CDR3 has 14 amino acids. The chain's CDR3 is CASSLSGRNTEAFF. The CDR3 nucleotides read TGTGCCAGCAGCCTATCGGGGAGGAACACTGAAGCTTTCTTT.

V gene TRBV7-6 combines with J gene TRBJ1-6; possibly TRBD1 for D (5 bases). V gave up 5 bases and J gave up 14 bases, with 16 bases separating them. The CDR3 is 13 amino acids. Germline-derived CDR1 and CDR2 are SGHVS and FNYEAQ. This CDR3 is CASSPDTRRTLHF. The CDR3 DNA reads as TGTGCCAGCAGCCCGGACACTAGAAGAACCCTCCACTTT.

This chain uses TRBV7-2 with TRBJ2-5; 7 positions agree with TRBD2. This CDR3 has 14 amino acids. V lost 7 bases and J lost 5; bases outside the gene matches: 10. CDR1 is SGHTA and CDR2 is FQGNSA in the germline V gene. In DNA form, the CDR3 reads TGTGCCAGCACCTCCTGGCGGGGGACTGAGACCCAGTACTTC. Its translation is CASTSWRGTETQYF.

The chain couples TRBV5-4 to TRBJ1-2; no clear D gene. V was cut by 5 bases and J by 7 bases, with 15 bases left in between. The CDR3 consists of 13 residues. The V gene's germline CDR1 is SGHNT and CDR2 YYREEE (reference sequence). The CDR3 DNA follows: TGTGCCAGCAGTTTATCGGGGATTGGTGGCTACACCTTC. Translated: CASSLSGIGGYTF. The variable domain in full, completed from reference TRBV5-4 and TRBJ1-2, reads ETGVTQSPTHLIKTRGQQVTLRCSSQSGHNTVSWYQQALGQGPQFIFQYYREEENGRGNFPPRFSGLQFPNYSSELNVNALELDDSALYLCASSLSGIGGYTFGSGTRLTVV.

The rearrangement joins TRBV19 to TRBJ1-5; D remains unclear. From germline, CDR1 is LNHDA and CDR2 SQIVND (reference sequence). The ends were cut back, 10 bases at V and 7 bases at J, with 14 bases in the middle. This CDR3 comprises 12 residues. The CDR3 nucleotides are TGTGCCACACTCAAGAAGGAACAGCCCCAGCATTTT. Translated: CATLKKEQPQHF. The complete variable domain, with remaining parts taken from reference TRBV19 and TRBJ1-5, reads DGGITQSPKYLFRKEGQNVTLSCEQNLNHDAMYWYRQDPGQGLRLIYYSQIVNDFQKGDIAEGYSVSREKKESFPLTVTSAQKNPTAFYLCATLKKEQPQHFGDGTRLSIL.

This CDR3 is CASSLVGQGGSTDTQYF. The CDR3 DNA reads TGCGCCAGCAGCTTGGTGGGACAGGGAGGCTCCACAGATACGCAGTATTTT. This chain links TRBV5-1 with TRBJ2-3; the match to TRBD1 covers 9 bases. The V segment lost 0 bases and the J segment 2 bases; nucleotides outside the gene matches: 7. This CDR3 contains 17 residues. The germline gives CDR1 SGHRS, CDR2 YFSETQ.

The chain uses TRBV11-2 and TRBJ1-6; weak D call: TRBD1 (5 bases). Between the trimmed V and J ends, which lost 1 base and 4 bases, there was a span of 17 bases. CDR3 length: 18 residues. CDR1 is SGHAT and CDR2 is FQNNGV in the germline V gene. The CDR3 is CASSLGAGIARYNSPLHF. CDR3 sequence (DNA): TGTGCCAGCAGCTTAGGGGCAGGGATTGCGCGATATAATTCACCCCTCCACTTT.

The chain couples TRBV10-3 to TRBJ2-2; 9 bases agree with TRBD1. In germline, CDR1 is ENHRY, CDR2 SYGVKD. The CDR3 extends over 15 amino acids. Germline trimming cut 7 bases from V and 7 bases from J; bases unmatched to any gene: 10. CDR3 DNA sequence: TGTGCCATCAAGCCGGGACAGGGAGGCGGCGGGGAGCTGTTTTTT. It codes for CAIKPGQGGGGELFF.

The chain employs TRBV10-3 and TRBJ2-3; D is undetermined. CDR3 length equals 11 residues. Germline loops: CDR1 ENHRY, CDR2 SYGVKD. Trimming removed 2 bases at V and 9 bases at J, with 6 bases between. In DNA form, the CDR3 reads TGTGCCATCAGTGAGACATACACGCAGTATTTT. It codes for CAISETYTQYF.

This chain joins TRBV4-3 and TRBJ1-6, with D hard to call. The ends were cut back, 1 base at V and 6 bases at J, with 10 bases in the middle. Looked up from germline, CDR1 is LGHNA and CDR2 is YSLEER. The CDR3 sequence is 15 residues long. Written as DNA, the CDR3 is TGCGCCAGCAGCCAAGGTTGGCAGAGTAATTCACCCCTCCACTTT. Its translation: CASSQGWQSNSPLHF.

This chain connects TRBV7-9 to TRBJ2-2; 9 nucleotides align to TRBD2. Germline V lookup: CDR1 SEHNR, CDR2 FQNEAQ (reference sequence). The V gene end was trimmed by 1 base and the J gene end by 6 bases; junction bases not matched to a gene: 3. CDR3 size: 15 residues. CDR3 in amino acids: CASSLGAGGPGELFF. The CDR3 DNA follows: TGTGCCAGCAGCTTAGGAGCGGGAGGTCCCGGGGAGCTGTTTTTT.

In its sample, this clone was seen once. This sequence joins TRBV29-1 and TRBJ2-3; 10 bases match TRBD1. The CDR3 contains 13 residues. V lost 6 bases to trimming and J lost 3 bases; unmatched junction nucleotides: 3. Germline CDR1 reads SQVTM; CDR2 reads ANQGSEA. CDR3 nucleotide sequence: TGCAGCGTGAGGGGACAGGGGACAGATACGCAGTATTTT. Its translation: CSVRGQGTDTQYF.